One and the same sample provided the 13 T cell receptor beta chains below, sequenced in a study of blood T cell repertoires in COVID-19. Generated by immunoSEQ multiplex PCR, the TCRdb table keeps only in-frame clones and is missing some. The profile shows more than 300,000 clones, 87% of them singletons. The material sequenced was PBMCs or T cells enriched from blood (not recorded which). Receptor source: a woman aged 25 to 45 who had recovered from COVID-19.

The rearrangement joins TRBV18 to TRBJ1-1; D gene uncertain. Germline V lookup: CDR1 KGHSH, CDR2 LQKENI. This CDR3 is 15 amino acids long. The V gene lost 7 bases and the J gene lost 0 bases, with 15 bases spanning the gap. The CDR3 sequence: CASFRGGGLNTEAFF. The CDR3 nucleotides are TGTGCCAGCTTCCGAGGCGGAGGGCTGAACACTGAAGCTTTCTTT.

The CDR3 loop reads CATSRDKGSGNTIYF. In DNA form, the CDR3 reads TGTGCCACCAGCAGAGATAAGGGGTCTGGAAACACCATATATTTT. The chain has TRBV15 and TRBJ1-3; D possibly corresponds to TRBD1 (5 bases). The V gene lost 0 bases and the J gene lost 1 base, with 7 bases spanning the gap. Looked up from germline, CDR1 is LNHNV and CDR2 is YYDKDF (reference sequence). The CDR3 has 15 residues.

J is TRBJ1-3 and V is TRBV9; D ambiguous. The V end was cut by 4 bases, the J end by 4 bases, with 15 bases between. Looked up from germline, CDR1 is SGDLS and CDR2 is YYNGEE. CDR3 length: 15 amino acids. The CDR3 spells CASSPVEGAGNTIYF. In DNA, the CDR3 is TGTGCCAGCAGCCCGGTGGAGGGAGCAGGAAACACCATATATTTT.

There are a few counts of this clone. This sequence joins TRBV6-1 and TRBJ1-6; 9 positions agree with TRBD1. The germline gives CDR1 MNHNS, CDR2 SASEGT. The CDR3 totals 17 residues. J gave up 11 bases and V 2 bases, and 13 bases lay outside the gene matches. CDR3 in amino acids: CASSELKTGTGLAPLHF. The DNA of the CDR3 is TGTGCCAGCAGTGAACTAAAAACCGGGACAGGGTTGGCACCCCTCCACTTT.

The chain carries TRBV2 and TRBJ2-1; 9 bases fit TRBD1. The CDR3 is made up of 15 amino acids. Unmatched junction bases numbered 4, after V lost 3 bases and J lost 4 bases. Germline loops: CDR1 SNHLY, CDR2 FYNNEI. The CDR3 DNA is TGTGCCAGCAGTGACTTAGGACAGGGGTACAATGAGCAGTTCTTC. Translating gives CASSDLGQGYNEQFF.

V and J are TRBV25-1 and TRBJ1-2; 7 bases are a match to TRBD1. The CDR3 has 13 residues. Germline CDR1 and CDR2: MGHDK and SYGVNS. V gave up 6 bases and J gave up 4 bases; unmatched junction bases: 5. The CDR3 nucleotides are TGTGCCAGCAGCGGGACAGACATCTATGGCTACACCTTC. Amino acid sequence: CASSGTDIYGYTF.

The CDR3 sequence is CASSRDRGTGANVLTF. The CDR3 DNA is TGTGCCAGCAGTCGGGACAGGGGTACTGGGGCCAACGTCCTGACTTTC. This sequence joins TRBV2 and TRBJ2-6; the match to TRBD1 covers 10 bases. This CDR3 is built from 16 residues. CDR1 SNHLY and CDR2 FYNNEI come from the germline V gene. Trimming took 5 bases from V and 2 from J; bases not matched to a gene: 3.

The gene calls are TRBV3-1 (or the pseudogene TRBV3-2) and TRBJ2-2, with D possibly TRBD1 on 5 matching bases. CDR1 LGHDT and CDR2 YNNKEL come from the germline V gene (reference sequence). Trimming removed 4 bases at V and 3 bases at J, with 12 bases between. The CDR3 has 15 amino acids. The CDR3 spells CASSRWGADTGELFF. In DNA, the CDR3 is TGTGCCAGCAGCCGTTGGGGCGCTGACACCGGGGAGCTGTTTTTT.

Concerning this clone: Within the sample, other DNA sequences also encode this same CDR3. The genes are TRBV19 and TRBJ1-1; 7 bases align to TRBD1. The CDR3 covers 13 residues. The ends lost 6 bases at V and 1 base at J; junction bases unmatched: 2. CDR1 is LNHDA and CDR2 is SQIVND in the germline V gene (reference sequence). The DNA of the CDR3 is TGTGCCAGTAGCCGGGACAGGAACACTGAAGCTTTCTTT. It encodes CASSRDRNTEAFF. Full variable domain (rest looked up from reference TRBV19 and TRBJ1-1): DGGITQSPKYLFRKEGQNVTLSCEQNLNHDAMYWYRQDPGQGLRLIYYSQIVNDFQKGDIAEGYSVSREKKESFPLTVTSAQKNPTAFYLCASSRDRNTEAFFGQGTRLTVV.

The rearrangement joins TRBV27 to TRBJ2-1; 10 bases are a match to TRBD2. Per the germline V gene, CDR1 is MNHEY and CDR2 is SMNVEV (reference sequence). V shed 7 bases and J 8 bases; nucleotides not matched to a gene: 20. The CDR3 covers 18 residues. CDR3 bases: TGTGCCAGCACCATTTTAACGAGGACTAGCGGAGATCCCCATGAGCAGTTCTTC. Translation gives CASTILTRTSGDPHEQFF.

The V gene is TRBV6-2 or TRBV6-3, the J gene TRBJ1-1, with 7 bases fitting TRBD1. The CDR3 has 15 amino acids. Germline V CDR1 and CDR2: MNHEY, SVGEGT. The V gene end was trimmed by 2 bases and the J gene end by 4 bases; junction bases not matched to a gene: 7. CDR3 residues: CASSYVKGAVTEAFF. CDR3 coding DNA: TGTGCCAGCAGTTACGTGAAGGGGGCGGTCACTGAAGCTTTCTTT.

This chain joins TRBV5-6 and TRBJ2-3, with 9 bases aligning to TRBD2. V dropped 0 bases and J dropped 3; count of bases not matched to a gene: 14. CDR1 and CDR2 (germline): SGHDT, YYEEEE. The CDR3 runs to 19 residues. CDR3 DNA: TGTGCCAGCAGCTTGGCAAGCGGGGGGTTACTTTTTGGGACAGATACGCAGTATTTT. Its translation is CASSLASGGLLFGTDTQYF.

This chain uses TRBV4-1 with TRBJ1-2; D remains ambiguous. The CDR3 contains 13 residues. Germline V gene data show CDR1 as MGHRA and CDR2 as YSYEKL. V was shortened by 3 bases and J by 5 bases, with 10 bases between the two germline ends. The DNA for the CDR3 is TGCGCCAGCAGCCACCCCTCAGGTTATGGCTACACCTTC. Translated, it gives CASSHPSGYGYTF.